This TCR beta chain originates from a study of cytomegalovirus exposure and HLA in healthy donors. Study overall: Drawn from HLA-typed donors, about 85 million unique TCRs were held in an early data release. Study-wide findings and caveats: The productive fraction for most TCR beta V segments was about 90% or about 30% in an earlier analysis.

The donors gave bone marrow, and they were healthy. Unrecorded immune exposures were likely, despite nominal health at sampling. This clone turned up a few times. Its antigen is unidentified. The primer mix had 60 Vbeta and 13 Jbeta primers. The method was immunoSEQ multiplex PCR; TCRdb's version includes in-frame clones alone and lacks a portion of them. The table records roughly 200,000 clones, around nine tenths of them present only once. The CDR3 has 16 residues. The V gene's germline CDR1 is SGHVS and CDR2 FNYEAQ. V lost 6 bases to trimming and J lost 4 bases; unmatched junction nucleotides: 13. The material sequenced was PBMCs. The sequence came from a woman aged 25 to 39 in good health and CMV-seronegative. The chain combines TRBV7-6 with TRBJ2-3, with TRBD2 matching over 7 bases. CDR3 DNA: TGTGCCAGCAGTAAGAGGGGCGGGAGTGCGGCAGATACGCAGTATTTT. It encodes CASSKRGGSAADTQYF. The complete variable domain, with remaining parts taken from reference TRBV7-6 and TRBJ2-3, reads GAGVSQSPRYKVTKRGQDVALRCDPISGHVSLYWYRQALGQGPEFLTYFNYEAQQDKSGLPNDRFSAERPEGSISTLTIQRTEQRDSAMYRCASSKRGGSAADTQYFGPGTRLTVL.